This TCR beta chain was sequenced in a study of control samples from healthy donors and cancer patients. Repertoires were generated with immunoSEQ multiplex PCR, while TCRdb's copy carries only in-frame clones and drops some. The sample includes more than 85,000 clones, approximately 90% of them seen just once. Germline V lookup: CDR1 LGHNT, CDR2 FRNRAP. V was cut by 7 bases and J by 3 bases, with 9 bases left in between. The CDR3 runs 12 residues. The specimen sequenced was blood. The chain combines TRBV12-5 with TRBJ1-1, with D unclear. The TCR originated in a woman aged 45-65 years in good health. The CDR3 nucleotides read TGTGCTAGTGCCCGACAAGACACTGAAGCTTTCTTT. Translated: CASARQDTEAFF.